This TCR beta chain was captured in a study of tumor and adjacent non-tumor tissue in lung cancer. Study background: The patients, 10 to 11 men and 5 women, were about 30 to 85 with stage I to III disease.

TCRbeta libraries were built with three rounds of nested PCR, modified from ARM-PCR. MiXCR, applied by TCRdb to the multiplex PCR reads, yields one record per CDR3 protein. The table shows some 95,000 distinct CDR3 sequences, with roughly 80% occurring only once. This CDR3 spans 11 amino acids. Germline assignment: CDR1 DFQATT and CDR2 SNEGSKA (reference sequence). RNA was extracted from bulk tissue without any cell sorting. More than 3 cm separated this lung sample from the edge of the tumor. Of note for this clonotype: A junction boundary mismatches the germline segment, possibly from a read error.

The TCR sequence derives from a man between 60 and 75 years old with small cell lung cancer. The chain combines TRBV20-1 with TRBJ2-7; 7 bases are a match to TRBD2. Material: distant non-tumor lung tissue. The CDR3 sequence: CSVSFGREQYF. CDR3 bases: TGCAGTGTATCGTTCGGGCGGGAGCAGTACTTT.